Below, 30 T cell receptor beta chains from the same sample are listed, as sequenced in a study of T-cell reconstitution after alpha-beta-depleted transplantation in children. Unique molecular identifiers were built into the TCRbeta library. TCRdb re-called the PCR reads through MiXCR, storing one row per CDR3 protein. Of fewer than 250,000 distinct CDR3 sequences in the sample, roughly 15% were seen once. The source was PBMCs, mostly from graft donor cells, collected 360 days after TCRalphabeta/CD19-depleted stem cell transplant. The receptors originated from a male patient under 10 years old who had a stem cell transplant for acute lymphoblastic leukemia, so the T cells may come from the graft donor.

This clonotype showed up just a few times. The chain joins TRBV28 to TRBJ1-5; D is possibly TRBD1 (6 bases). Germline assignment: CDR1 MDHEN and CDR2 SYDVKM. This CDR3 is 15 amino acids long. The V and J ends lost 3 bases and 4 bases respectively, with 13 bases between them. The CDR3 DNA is TGTGCCAGCAGTTTCCGAGACAGGCTTAATCAGCCCCAGCATTTT. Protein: CASSFRDRLNQPQHF.

The CDR3 spells CAWSVHGGLSDIQYF. DNA of the CDR3: TGTGCCTGGAGTGTACACGGGGGGCTTTCGGACATTCAGTACTTC. The chain couples TRBV30 to TRBJ2-4, with D perhaps TRBD2 (7 bases). The CDR3 has 15 amino acids. V lost 0 bases, J lost 8 bases, and 17 bases lay in between. The germline V gene has CDR1 GTSNPN and CDR2 SVGIG (reference sequence).

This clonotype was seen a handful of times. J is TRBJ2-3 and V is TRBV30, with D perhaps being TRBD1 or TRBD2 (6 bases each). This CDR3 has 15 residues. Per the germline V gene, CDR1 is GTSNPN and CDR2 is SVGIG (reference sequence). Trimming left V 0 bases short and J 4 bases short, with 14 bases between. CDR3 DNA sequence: TGTGCCTGGAGTGTACTCGGGGGCCAAGCAGATACGCAGTATTTT. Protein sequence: CAWSVLGGQADTQYF.

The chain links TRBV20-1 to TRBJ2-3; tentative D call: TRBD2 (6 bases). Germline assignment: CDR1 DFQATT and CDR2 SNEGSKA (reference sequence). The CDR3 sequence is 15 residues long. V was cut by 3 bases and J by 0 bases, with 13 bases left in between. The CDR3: CSARPGLSSTDTQYF. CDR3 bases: TGCAGTGCTAGGCCGGGACTGTCTAGCACAGATACGCAGTATTTT.

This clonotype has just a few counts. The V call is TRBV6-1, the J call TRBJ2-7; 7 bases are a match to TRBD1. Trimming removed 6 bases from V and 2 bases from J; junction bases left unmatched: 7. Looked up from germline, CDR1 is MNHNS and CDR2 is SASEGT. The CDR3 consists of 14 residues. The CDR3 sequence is CASSGTVTAYEQYF. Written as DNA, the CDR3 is TGTGCCAGCAGCGGGACAGTGACTGCCTACGAGCAGTACTTC.

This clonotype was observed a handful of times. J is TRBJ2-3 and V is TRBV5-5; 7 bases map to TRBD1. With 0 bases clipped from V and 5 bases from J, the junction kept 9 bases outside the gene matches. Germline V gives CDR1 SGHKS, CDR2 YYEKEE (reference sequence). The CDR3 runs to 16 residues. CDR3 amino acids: CASSLVAPGQRDTQYF. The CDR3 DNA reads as TGTGCCAGCAGCTTGGTAGCCCCGGGACAGAGAGATACGCAGTATTTT.

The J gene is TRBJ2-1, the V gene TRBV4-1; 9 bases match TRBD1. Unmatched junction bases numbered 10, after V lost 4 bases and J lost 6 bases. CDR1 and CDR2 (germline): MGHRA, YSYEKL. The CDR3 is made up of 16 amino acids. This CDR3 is CASSRMGQGNSNEQFF. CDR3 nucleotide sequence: TGCGCCAGCAGCCGAATGGGACAGGGAAACAGCAATGAGCAGTTCTTC.

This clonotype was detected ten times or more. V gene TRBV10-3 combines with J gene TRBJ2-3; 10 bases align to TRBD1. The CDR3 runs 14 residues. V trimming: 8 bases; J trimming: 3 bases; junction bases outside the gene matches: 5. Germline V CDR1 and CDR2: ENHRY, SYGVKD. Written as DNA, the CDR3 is TGTGCCATCGGAGTGGGACAGGGGACAGATACGCAGTATTTT. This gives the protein CAIGVGQGTDTQYF.

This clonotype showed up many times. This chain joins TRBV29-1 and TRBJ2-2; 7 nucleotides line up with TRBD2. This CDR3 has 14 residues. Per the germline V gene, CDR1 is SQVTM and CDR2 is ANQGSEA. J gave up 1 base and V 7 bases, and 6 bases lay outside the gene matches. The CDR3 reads CSAKRGLNTGELFF. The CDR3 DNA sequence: TGCAGCGCCAAGCGGGGCCTGAACACCGGGGAGCTGTTTTTT.

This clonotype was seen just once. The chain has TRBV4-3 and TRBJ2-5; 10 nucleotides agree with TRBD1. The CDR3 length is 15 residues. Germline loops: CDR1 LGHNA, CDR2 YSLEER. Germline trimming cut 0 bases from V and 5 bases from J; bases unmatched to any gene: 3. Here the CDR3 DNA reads TGCGCCAGCAGCCAAGAGTGGACAGGGGGGGAGACCCAGTACTTC. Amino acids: CASSQEWTGGETQYF.

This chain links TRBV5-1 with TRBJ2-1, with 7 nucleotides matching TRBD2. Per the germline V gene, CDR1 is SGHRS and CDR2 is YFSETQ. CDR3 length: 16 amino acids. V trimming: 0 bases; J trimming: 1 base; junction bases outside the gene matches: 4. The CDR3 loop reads CASSLEAGNSYNEQFF. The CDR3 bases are TGCGCCAGCAGCTTGGAAGCGGGGAATTCCTACAATGAGCAGTTCTTC.

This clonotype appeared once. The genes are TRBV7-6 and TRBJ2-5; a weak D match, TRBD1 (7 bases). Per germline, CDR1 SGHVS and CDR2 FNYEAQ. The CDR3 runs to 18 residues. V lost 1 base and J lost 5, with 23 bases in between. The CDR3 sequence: CASSLGMWRGRRSETQYF. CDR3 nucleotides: TGTGCCAGCAGCTTAGGCATGTGGAGGGGGCGAAGATCGGAGACCCAGTACTTC.

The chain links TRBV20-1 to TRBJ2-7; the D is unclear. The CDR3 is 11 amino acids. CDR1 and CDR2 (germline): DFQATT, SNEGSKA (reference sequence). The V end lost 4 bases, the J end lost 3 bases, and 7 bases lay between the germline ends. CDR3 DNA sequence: TGCAGTGCTACCGACCACTACGAGCAGTACTTC. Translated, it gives CSATDHYEQYF.

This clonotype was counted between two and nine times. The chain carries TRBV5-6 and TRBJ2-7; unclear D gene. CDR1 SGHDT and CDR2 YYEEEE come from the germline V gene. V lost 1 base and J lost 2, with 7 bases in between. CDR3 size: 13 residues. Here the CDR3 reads CASSLRDAYEQYF. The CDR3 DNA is TGTGCCAGCAGCTTGAGGGATGCCTACGAGCAGTACTTC.

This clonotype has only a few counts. The CDR3 bases are TGCGCCAGCAGCTTGGCAAGAGGATTTGGAAACACCATATATTTT. Its protein is CASSLARGFGNTIYF. The chain joins TRBV5-1 to TRBJ1-3; no clear D gene. The CDR3 is 15 amino acids. V lost 0 bases and J lost 3, with 10 bases in between. The germline V gene encodes CDR1 SGHRS and CDR2 YFSETQ.

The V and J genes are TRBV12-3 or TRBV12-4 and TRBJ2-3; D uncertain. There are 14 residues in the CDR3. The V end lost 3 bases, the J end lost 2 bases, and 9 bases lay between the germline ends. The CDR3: CASSFVGFTDTQYF. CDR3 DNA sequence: TGTGCCAGCAGTTTCGTGGGGTTCACAGATACGCAGTATTTT.

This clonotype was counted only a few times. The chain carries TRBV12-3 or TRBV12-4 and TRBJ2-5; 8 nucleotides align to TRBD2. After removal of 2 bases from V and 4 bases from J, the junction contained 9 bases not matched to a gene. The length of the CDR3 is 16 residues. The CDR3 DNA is TGTGCCAGCAGTTTATTGAGTCTAGCGGGTGGAGAGACCCAGTACTTC. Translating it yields CASSLLSLAGGETQYF.

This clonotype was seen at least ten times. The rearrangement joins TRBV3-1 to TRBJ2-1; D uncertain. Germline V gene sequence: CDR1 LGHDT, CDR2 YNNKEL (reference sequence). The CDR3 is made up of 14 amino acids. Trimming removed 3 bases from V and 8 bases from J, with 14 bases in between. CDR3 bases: TGTGCCAGCAGCCACATAGCCCGAACGTATGAGCAGTTCTTC. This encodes CASSHIARTYEQFF.

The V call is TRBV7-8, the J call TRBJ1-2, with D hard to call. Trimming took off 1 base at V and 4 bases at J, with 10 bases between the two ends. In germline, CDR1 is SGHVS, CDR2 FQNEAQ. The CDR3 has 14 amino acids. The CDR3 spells CASSLGGKRYGYTF. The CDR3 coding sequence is TGTGCCAGCAGCTTAGGGGGTAAACGCTATGGCTACACCTTC.

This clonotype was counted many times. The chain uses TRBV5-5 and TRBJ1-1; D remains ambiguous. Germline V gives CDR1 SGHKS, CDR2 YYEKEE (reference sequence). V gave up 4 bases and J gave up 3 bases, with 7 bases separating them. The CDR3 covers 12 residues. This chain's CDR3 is CASSRSDTEAFF. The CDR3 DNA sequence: TGTGCCAGCAGCCGATCGGACACTGAAGCTTTCTTT. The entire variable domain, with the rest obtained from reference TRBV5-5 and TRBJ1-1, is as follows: DAGVTQSPTHLIKTRGQQVTLRCSPISGHKSVSWYQQVLGQGPQFIFQYYEKEERGRGNFPDRFSARQFPNYSSELNVNALLLGDSALYLCASSRSDTEAFFGQGTRLTVV.

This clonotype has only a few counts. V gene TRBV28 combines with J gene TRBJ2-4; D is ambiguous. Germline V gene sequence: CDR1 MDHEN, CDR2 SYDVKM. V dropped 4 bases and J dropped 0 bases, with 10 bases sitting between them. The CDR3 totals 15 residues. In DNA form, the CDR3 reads TGTGCCAGCAGTTCTGAGTTTGTAGCCAAAAACATTCAGTACTTC. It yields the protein CASSSEFVAKNIQYF.

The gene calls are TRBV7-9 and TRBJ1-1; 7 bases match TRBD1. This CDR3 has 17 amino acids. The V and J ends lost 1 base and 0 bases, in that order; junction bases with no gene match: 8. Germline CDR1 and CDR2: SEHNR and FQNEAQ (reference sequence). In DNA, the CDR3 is TGTGCCAGCAGCTTAGTAGGGGGACAGAAAATGAACACTGAAGCTTTCTTT. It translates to CASSLVGGQKMNTEAFF.

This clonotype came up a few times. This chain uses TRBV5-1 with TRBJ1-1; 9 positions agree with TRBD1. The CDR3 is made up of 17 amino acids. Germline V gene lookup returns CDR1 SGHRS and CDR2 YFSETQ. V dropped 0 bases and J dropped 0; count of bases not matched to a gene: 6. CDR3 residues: CASSLVGQGGMNTEAFF. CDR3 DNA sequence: TGCGCCAGCAGCTTGGTGGGACAGGGTGGAATGAACACTGAAGCTTTCTTT.

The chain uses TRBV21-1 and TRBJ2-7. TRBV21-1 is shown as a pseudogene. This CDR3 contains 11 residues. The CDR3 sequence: CASSKPYEQYF. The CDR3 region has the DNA TGTGCCAGCAGCAAACCCTACGAGCAGTACTTC.

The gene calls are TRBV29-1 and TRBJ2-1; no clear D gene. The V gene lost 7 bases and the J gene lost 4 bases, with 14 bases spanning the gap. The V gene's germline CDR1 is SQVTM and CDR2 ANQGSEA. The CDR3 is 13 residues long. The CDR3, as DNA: TGCAGCGCCCGCCCCCCATTTTACAATGAGCAGTTCTTC. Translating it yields CSARPPFYNEQFF.

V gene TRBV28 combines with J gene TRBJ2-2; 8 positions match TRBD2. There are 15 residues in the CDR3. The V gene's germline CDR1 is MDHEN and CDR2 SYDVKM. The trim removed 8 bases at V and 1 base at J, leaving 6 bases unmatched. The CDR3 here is CASGTSGQNTGELFF. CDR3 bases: TGTGCCAGCGGAACTAGCGGTCAGAACACCGGGGAGCTGTTTTTT.

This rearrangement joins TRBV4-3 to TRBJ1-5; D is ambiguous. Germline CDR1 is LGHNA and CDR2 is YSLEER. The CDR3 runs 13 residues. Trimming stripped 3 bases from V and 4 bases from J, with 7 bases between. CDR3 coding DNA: TGCGCCAGCAGCCAGGACTTTAATCAGCCCCAGCATTTT. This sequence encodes CASSQDFNQPQHF.

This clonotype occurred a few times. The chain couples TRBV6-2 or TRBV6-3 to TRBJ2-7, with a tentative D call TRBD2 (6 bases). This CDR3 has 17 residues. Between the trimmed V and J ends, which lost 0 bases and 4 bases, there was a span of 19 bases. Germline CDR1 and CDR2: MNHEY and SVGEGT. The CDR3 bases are TGTGCCAGCAGTTACTCGAGGGACTCCCAAGGGAGGTACGAGCAGTACTTC. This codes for CASSYSRDSQGRYEQYF.

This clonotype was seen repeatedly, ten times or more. For the CDR3, the DNA is TGTGCCAGCAGCCCACAAAATGAGCAGTTCTTC. Translation gives CASSPQNEQFF. The chain uses TRBV7-9 and TRBJ2-1, with unresolved D. Deletions cut 5 bases from V and 7 bases from J, with 6 bases between. The CDR3 totals 11 residues. Germline CDR1 SEHNR, CDR2 FQNEAQ (reference sequence).

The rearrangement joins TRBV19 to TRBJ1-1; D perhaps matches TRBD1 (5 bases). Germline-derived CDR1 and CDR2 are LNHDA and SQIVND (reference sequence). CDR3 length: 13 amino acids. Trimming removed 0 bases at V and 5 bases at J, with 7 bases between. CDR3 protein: CASSIDRETEAFF. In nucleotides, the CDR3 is TGTGCCAGTAGTATAGACAGGGAAACTGAAGCTTTCTTT.